The 16 T cell receptor beta chains given below trace back to one sample, sequenced in a study of T cell responses to AZD1222 COVID-19 vaccine. This table comes from immunoSEQ multiplex PCR, and its TCRdb copy is limited to in-frame clones, with some not included. The profile covers around 120,000 clones, with 85% to 90% appearing a single time and roughly 3.5% taken by the ten largest. Source: peripheral blood, taken on day 0 of AZD1222 vaccination. These receptors all stem from an adult in good health.

V is TRBV5-1 and J is TRBJ1-4; the match to TRBD1 covers 8 bases. The CDR3 loop spans 14 amino acids. V lost 4 bases to trimming and J lost 6 bases; unmatched junction nucleotides: 5. From germline, CDR1 is SGHRS and CDR2 YFSETQ. CDR3 loop: CASSPGTGYEKLFF. CDR3 bases: TGCGCCAGCAGCCCCGGGACAGGTTATGAAAAACTGTTTTTT.

The J gene is TRBJ2-7, the V gene TRBV5-1, with 10 nucleotides matching TRBD2. The CDR3 contains 16 residues. J lost 0 bases, V lost 4 bases, and 7 bases had no gene match. CDR1 and CDR2 from the germline V gene are SGHRS and YFSETQ. The CDR3 here is CASSHTSGTSSYEQYF. CDR3 bases: TGCGCCAGCAGCCATACTAGCGGGACAAGCTCCTACGAGCAGTACTTC.

CDR3 loop: CASSPPGFRESGNTIYF. CDR3 coding DNA: TGTGCCAGCTCACCTCCCGGTTTTCGGGAGTCGGGAAACACCATATATTTT. This chain uses TRBV18 with TRBJ1-3, with D unresolved. This CDR3 is built from 17 residues. The V gene lost 3 bases and the J gene lost 4 bases, with 19 bases spanning the gap. The germline V gene has CDR1 KGHSH and CDR2 LQKENI.

J is TRBJ2-3 and V is TRBV4-1, with 7 nucleotides matching TRBD2. V lost 0 bases to trimming and J lost 3 bases; unmatched junction nucleotides: 6. The CDR3 runs to 16 residues. Germline V gives CDR1 MGHRA, CDR2 YSYEKL. The CDR3 sequence is CASSQDRGVGTDTQYF. In nucleotides, the CDR3 is TGCGCCAGCAGCCAAGATCGGGGGGTTGGTACAGATACGCAGTATTTT.

Comments on this clone: Distinct nucleotide sequences in the sample also encode this CDR3. This chain uses TRBV5-4 with TRBJ1-2; 10 bases match TRBD1. After removal of 0 bases from V and 1 base from J, the junction contained 0 bases not matched to a gene. From germline, CDR1 is SGHNT and CDR2 YYREEE (reference sequence). The CDR3 length is 15 residues. CDR3 DNA: TGTGCCAGCAGCTTGGGGACAGGGGGTAACTATGGCTACACCTTC. Amino acid sequence: CASSLGTGGNYGYTF.

The V and J genes are TRBV6-2 or TRBV6-3 and TRBJ1-5, with a tentative D call TRBD1 (5 bases). Trimming left V 5 bases short and J 0 bases short, with 17 bases between. CDR3 length equals 17 residues. Per germline, CDR1 MNHEY and CDR2 SVGEGT. CDR3 region: CASSTRGPTSSNQPQHF. The DNA of the CDR3 is TGTGCCAGCAGTACTCGGGGACCTACGTCTAGCAATCAGCCCCAGCATTTT.

The chain couples TRBV5-5 to TRBJ1-2, with D perhaps TRBD1 (6 bases). CDR1 and CDR2 from the germline V gene are SGHKS and YYEKEE (reference sequence). CDR3 length: 17 amino acids. V was pared by 4 bases and J by 0 bases, with 19 bases between. CDR3 DNA sequence: TGTGCCAGCAGCCCCGGGACAACGACGAATACTAACTATGGCTACACCTTC. Amino acids: CASSPGTTTNTNYGYTF.

This clone has only a few counts. This chain joins TRBV6-5 and TRBJ1-1; perhaps TRBD1 as D (6 bases). V was clipped by 7 bases and J by 4 bases, with 13 bases between them. This CDR3 is 13 amino acids long. Germline values: CDR1 MNHEY, CDR2 SVGAGI. Here the CDR3 reads CASILGGGTEAFF. The CDR3 DNA follows: TGTGCCAGCATCCTAGGGGGGGGCACTGAAGCTTTCTTT.

The chain has TRBV28 and TRBJ1-1, with unresolved D. The CDR3 runs 13 residues. Germline V gene lookup returns CDR1 MDHEN and CDR2 SYDVKM. Trimming left V 10 bases short and J 5 bases short, with 17 bases between. The CDR3 coding sequence is TGTGCCACCGACACCACCCTGGGTACTGAAGCTTTCTTT. This codes for CATDTTLGTEAFF.

This rearrangement joins TRBV7-6 to TRBJ2-3, with 9 bases lining up with TRBD2. CDR3 length equals 16 residues. The trim removed 7 bases at V and 6 bases at J, leaving 14 bases unmatched. Germline V lookup: CDR1 SGHVS, CDR2 FNYEAQ. DNA for the CDR3: TGTGCCAGCACTCAACTGGCGGGGGGGTCTTTGGATACGCAGTATTTT. Residues: CASTQLAGGSLDTQYF.

The CDR3 DNA sequence: TGTGCCAGCTCACCACCGGCGGGCTTAGGCGGGGAGCTGTTTTTT. It codes for CASSPPAGLGGELFF. This chain joins TRBV18 and TRBJ2-2, with D possibly matching TRBD2 (5 bases). The germline V and J ends were trimmed by 0 bases and 7 bases, with 12 bases remaining between them. The CDR3 has 15 residues. Germline CDR1 reads KGHSH; CDR2 reads LQKENI.

The chain joins TRBV13 to TRBJ2-3; D ambiguous. V was shortened by 4 bases and J by 6 bases, with 11 bases between the two germline ends. CDR1 is PRHDT and CDR2 is FYEKMQ in the germline V gene (reference sequence). The CDR3 spans 13 residues. Written as DNA, the CDR3 is TGTGCCAGCAGCTCAAGATCTTCGGATACGCAGTATTTT. Translated: CASSSRSSDTQYF.

The sample holds a few counts of this clone. This rearrangement joins TRBV7-6 to TRBJ1-1; D is unclear. V was trimmed by 0 bases and J by 0 bases, leaving 5 bases between them. Germline V CDR1 and CDR2: SGHVS, FNYEAQ. The CDR3 consists of 14 residues. CDR3 coding DNA: TGTGCCAGCAGCTTAGCAGAGGTGAACACTGAAGCTTTCTTT. It encodes CASSLAEVNTEAFF.

This clone was seen just once. The chain carries TRBV7-9 and TRBJ1-2; D call uncertain. This CDR3 region has 14 residues. Trimming cost V 5 bases and J 0 bases, with 10 bases left between them. CDR1 is SEHNR, CDR2 FQNEAQ, per germline (reference sequence). CDR3 nucleotides: TGTGCCAGCAGCCTGGACCTAACTAACTATGGCTACACCTTC. As protein: CASSLDLTNYGYTF. Looking up the rest from reference TRBV7-9 and TRBJ1-2 gives the full variable domain: DTGVSQNPRHKITKRGQNVTFRCDPISEHNRLYWYRQTLGQGPEFLTYFQNEAQLEKSRLLSDRFSAERPKGSFSTLEIQRTEQGDSAMYLCASSLDLTNYGYTFGSGTRLTVV.

Here the CDR3 reads CASSFLPQRDRGDNEQFF. The CDR3 DNA reads TGTGCCAGCAGCTTTCTACCTCAGAGGGACAGGGGGGACAATGAGCAGTTCTTC. The gene calls are TRBV7-2 and TRBJ2-1, with 11 bases fitting TRBD1. The germline V gene has CDR1 SGHTA and CDR2 FQGNSA. V was clipped by 3 bases and J by 5 bases; unmatched bases: 12. The CDR3 totals 18 residues.

This chain uses TRBV7-2 with TRBJ2-1, with D possibly matching TRBD2 (7 bases). Germline V gene data show CDR1 as SGHTA and CDR2 as FQGNSA. The V gene lost 6 bases and the J gene lost 6 bases, with 18 bases spanning the gap. This CDR3 is built from 15 residues. The CDR3 loop reads CASSPSGGTFNEQFF. DNA of the CDR3: TGTGCCAGCAGTCCTAGCGGCGGGACATTCAATGAGCAGTTCTTC.